These T cell receptor beta chains were read from a single sample in a study of T cells after posttransplantation cyclophosphamide. Some clones are missing from TCRdb's copy, which holds only in-frame ones; the method was immunoSEQ multiplex PCR. The data show approximately 41,000 clones, with none appearing a single time. The sample comprised PBMCs. These receptors were collected from a middle-aged man in good health, CMV-negative, and a related stem cell transplant donor. The CDR3 runs from the conserved cysteine through the conserved F or W. The D gene is left open where the match is weak. Part of the rows lack a size; the others show once, few, many or a class for expanded clones.

TRBV5-5	TRBJ1-5	TRBD1	many	TGTGCCAGCAGCTCCACAGGGGGCGGCAATCAGCCCCAGCATTTT	CASSSTGGGNQPQHF
TRBV7-9	TRBJ2-7	TRBD2	many	TGTGCCAGCAGCCCCCGCGGGGGGCCATCCACCTACGAGCAGTACTTC	CASSPRGGPSTYEQYF
TRBV7-3	TRBJ2-1	TRBD2	many	TGTGCCAGCAGCTTTACTAGCGGGAGGGCCGGAAATGAGCAGTTCTTC	CASSFTSGRAGNEQFF
TRBV18	TRBJ1-5	-	many	TGTGCCAGCTCACCAGTTAGGGGGCCCCAGCATTTT	CASSPVRGPQHF
TRBV27	TRBJ1-2	TRBD1	-	TGTGCCAGCAGTCATTGGGGCAGGGGGACGGGTAACTATGGCTACACCTTC	CASSHWGRGTGNYGYTF
TRBV6-5	TRBJ2-2	TRBD1	-	TGTGCCAGCAGTTGGACAGGGAGAGGCGGGGAGCTGTTTTTT	CASSWTGRGGELFF
TRBV7-9	TRBJ1-2	TRBD1	many	TGTGCCAGCAGCACTCCTCTTCGGACAGGGATAGATGGCTACACCTTC	CASSTPLRTGIDGYTF
TRBV19	TRBJ2-7	TRBD1	many	TGTGCCAGTACTACCGGGACAGGGGGCTTTACAGAGTCCTACGAGCAGTACTTC	CASTTGTGGFTESYEQYF
TRBV2	TRBJ2-1	TRBD1	many	TGTGCCAGCAGTGGGAGGACAGGGTTCAATGAGCAGTTCTTC	CASSGRTGFNEQFF
TRBV18	TRBJ1-1	-	few	TGTGCCAGCTCACCAGGGGCGGCCCGGTCTGAAGCTTTCTTT	CASSPGAARSEAFF
TRBV5-4	TRBJ2-7	-	many	TGTGCCAGCAGCTCCCAAATACCAGGGTTTGAGCAGTACTTC	CASSSQIPGFEQYF
TRBV7-3	TRBJ2-3	TRBD2	many	TGTGCCAGCAGTTATAGCCTTAGCGGGAGGGCCGGGGATACGCAGTATTTT	CASSYSLSGRAGDTQYF
TRBV6-5	TRBJ2-7	TRBD2	many	TGTGCCAGCAGCCTAGCGGGAGGAAGGGAGCAGTACTTC	CASSLAGGREQYF
TRBV7-3	TRBJ2-2	TRBD2	few	TGTGCCAGCAGCCCAGACTGGCGGGGGGCCGATACCGGGGAGCTGTTTTTT	CASSPDWRGADTGELFF
TRBV19	TRBJ1-5	-	few	TGTGCCAGTAACCCGGGAGCACAATTGTCTCAGCCCCAGCATTTT	CASNPGAQLSQPQHF
TRBV7-8	TRBJ2-7	TRBD1	few	TGTGCTTGCAGCTTGGGACAGGCCTACGAGCAGTACTTC	CACSLGQAYEQYF
TRBV5-1	TRBJ2-3	TRBD1	many	TGCGCCAGCAGCTTTCAATCCGGGACAGGGGGCGCTTGGGCAGATACGCAGTATTTT	CASSFQSGTGGAWADTQYF
TRBV6-5	TRBJ2-5	TRBD1	many	TGTGCCAGCCTTGACAGGGCACAAGAGACCCAGTACTTC	CASLDRAQETQYF
TRBV7-6	TRBJ2-3	-	many	TGTGCCAGCAGCTTATATTTCGGTTCTAGCACAGATACGCAGTATTTT	CASSLYFGSSTDTQYF
TRBV2	TRBJ1-2	-	many	TGTGCCAGCAATCAGCGTAACTATGGCTACACCTTC	CASNQRNYGYTF
TRBV4-1	TRBJ2-7	TRBD1	many	TGCGCCAGCAGCCAAGACTGGTTGAGGGGGCTCTCCGACTACGAGCAGTACTTC	CASSQDWLRGLSDYEQYF
TRBV7-8	TRBJ1-5	-	few	TGTGCCAGCAGCTTAGCGGGGGGTCATGGCAATCAGCCCCAGCATTTT	CASSLAGGHGNQPQHF
TRBV7-6	TRBJ1-2	TRBD1	many	TGTGCCAGCAGCTTAGCAGGGACAGGTGGCTACACCTTC	CASSLAGTGGYTF
TRBV6-5	TRBJ1-1	-	many	TGTGCCAGCCGCACGGCCAGGGTGGCTTTCTTT	CASRTARVAFF
TRBV9	TRBJ1-2	TRBD1	few	TGTGCCAGCAGCGTAGCCGGGCGAGACAGGGCGAGAACCTTC	CASSVAGRDRARTF
TRBV10-3	TRBJ2-5	-	few	TGTGCCATCAGTGAGTCGACAGCCCAAGAGACCCAGTACTTC	CAISESTAQETQYF
TRBV7-2	TRBJ1-1	TRBD1	-	TGTGCCAGCAGCTTATGGGGACAGACTGAAGCTTTCTTT	CASSLWGQTEAFF
TRBV10-3	TRBJ2-4	-	many	TGTGCCATCAGTGACCGGGGAAATGGAAACATTCAGTACTTC	CAISDRGNGNIQYF
TRBV2	TRBJ2-4	-	many	TGTGCCAGCAGTGAGGGGGGGCGCGTCAAAAACATTCAGTACTTC	CASSEGGRVKNIQYF
TRBV2	TRBJ1-2	-	medium-sized	TGTGCCAGCAGTGAGGACAGTTCCTATGGCTACACCTTC	CASSEDSSYGYTF
TRBV18	TRBJ2-5	-	many	TGTGCCAGCTCACCACCGGGCAGGGTACAAGAGACCCAGTACTTC	CASSPPGRVQETQYF
TRBV29-1	TRBJ2-5	TRBD2	-	TGCAGCGTTACTGGCGGGGGGCCCAGGGAGACCCAGTACTTC	CSVTGGGPRETQYF
TRBV7-6	TRBJ2-2	TRBD2	-	TGTGCCAGCAGCATTACTAGCGGGAGAGGAACCAGGGAGCTGTTTTTT	CASSITSGRGTRELFF
TRBV15	TRBJ2-7	-	many	TGTGCCACCAGCAGAGATCTCAGCTCCTACGAGCAGTACTTC	CATSRDLSSYEQYF
TRBV27	TRBJ2-4	TRBD1	-	TGTGCCAGCAGTTTGCAGGGGGCCCTGAACATTCAGTACTTC	CASSLQGALNIQYF
TRBV15	TRBJ2-7	-	-	TGTGCCACCAGCAGAAGCGGTGACGGGGAGCAGTACTTC	CATSRSGDGEQYF
TRBV10-3	TRBJ1-2	TRBD1	many	TGTGCCATCAGTAGACAGGGGACTTCTAACTATGGCTACACCTTC	CAISRQGTSNYGYTF
TRBV18	TRBJ2-2	-	many	TGTGCCAGCTCACCCGGTCTGAGCGACGGGGAGCTGTTTTTT	CASSPGLSDGELFF
TRBV6-5	TRBJ1-2	-	few	TGTGCCAGCAGTTACTCTATTTTAGATAACTATGGCTACACCTTC	CASSYSILDNYGYTF
TRBV19	TRBJ2-1	-	many	TGTGCCAGTAGTAGCCGGACAACCTACAATGAGCAGTTCTTC	CASSSRTTYNEQFF
TRBV29-1	TRBJ1-2	-	many	TGCAGCGTTGTTGAGGGCGACTATGGCTACACCTTC	CSVVEGDYGYTF
TRBV15	TRBJ2-5	TRBD2	many	TGTGCCACCAGCGGCGGGGGATTTCGGGAGACCCAGTACTTC	CATSGGGFRETQYF
TRBV19	TRBJ2-2	-	many	TGTGCCAGTAGTATATGGAGGGCTCCCGGGGAGCTGTTTTTT	CASSIWRAPGELFF
TRBV4-2	TRBJ2-7	TRBD2	many	TGTGCCAGCAGCCGTGGGGGGGTCTACGAGCAGTACTTC	CASSRGGVYEQYF
TRBV18	TRBJ2-2	-	many	TGTGCCAGCTCACCAGTGACTAGTGGCACCGGGGAGCTGTTTTTT	CASSPVTSGTGELFF
TRBV4-2	TRBJ2-7	TRBD2	few	TGTGCCAGCAGCCACGCAGGTACTAGCGGGAGCTACGAGCAGTACTTC	CASSHAGTSGSYEQYF
TRBV20-1	TRBJ1-1	-	many	TGCAGTGCTAGAGGTAGGGGGGAAGCTTTCTTT	CSARGRGEAFF
TRBV6-4	TRBJ2-2	TRBD2	few	TGTGCCAGCAGTTTACGGGGGGTCCCAAACACCGGGGAGCTGTTTTTT	CASSLRGVPNTGELFF
TRBV19	TRBJ1-6	TRBD1	many	TGTGCCAGTGGGACAGGGGCCTTTAATTCACCCCTCCACTTT	CASGTGAFNSPLHF
TRBV5-5	TRBJ1-2	TRBD1	many	TGTGCCAGCAGCAAAACCGGGACAGGGACCCTAGCTAACTATGGCTACACCTTC	CASSKTGTGTLANYGYTF
TRBV6-5	TRBJ1-1	-	many	TGTGCCAGCAGTCGTTTCGGTTCGAACACTGAAGCTTTCTTT	CASSRFGSNTEAFF
TRBV11-2	TRBJ2-1	TRBD2	many	TGTGCCAGCAGGAGGGCTAGCGGGAGGGATAATGAGCAGTTCTTC	CASRRASGRDNEQFF
TRBV5-1	TRBJ2-5	-	few	TGCGCCAGCAGAGAGCTTAGGGGGCAAGAGACCCAGTACTTC	CASRELRGQETQYF
TRBV6-5	TRBJ2-1	-	many	TGTGCCAGCGGGGACACATACAATGAGCAGTTCTTC	CASGDTYNEQFF